Below are 21 T cell receptor beta chains sequenced from a single sample in a study of blood T cells in healthy people across ages (dated by TCRdb to the mid-2010s). Libraries were prepared through 5' RACE. Instrument used: Illumina HiSeq 2500. A second PCR of roughly 7 to 11 cycles was performed with a sample-barcoded 5' primer and a J-beta primer mix. Starting from the raw public reads, TCRdb applied fastp trimming at Q25, assembled clones with MiXCR and retained in-frame beta chains. Rows merge per CDR3 protein into single entries with the most common DNA and genes. This sample comprises some 930,000 distinct CDR3 sequences, 29% of them detected only once. The ten largest make up roughly a tenth of the sample. Another study also made use of these data, one on T cells of mothers and their children.

Sequenced material: blood. These receptors came from a woman aged 40 to 50 in good health.

This clonotype was picked up many times. V gene TRBV28 combines with J gene TRBJ2-1; TRBD2 is a possible D gene (7 bases). The CDR3 length is 15 residues. V was clipped by 6 bases and J by 7 bases, with 19 bases between them. Per germline, CDR1 MDHEN and CDR2 SYDVKM. CDR3 sequence reads: CASRPRDGGRNEQFF. In DNA form, the CDR3 reads TGTGCCAGCAGGCCTAGGGACGGGGGGCGGAATGAGCAGTTCTTC.

The chain is built from TRBV12-3 or TRBV12-4 and TRBJ2-7, with D perhaps TRBD1 (6 bases). Trimming removed 4 bases at V and 7 bases at J, with 17 bases between. The CDR3 loop spans 14 amino acids. The CDR3, as DNA: TGTGCCAGCAGTTACCTTCGAGGTCAGGGGGAGCAGTACTTC. This codes for CASSYLRGQGEQYF.

The gene calls are TRBV12-5 and TRBJ2-1; D gene unclear. The CDR3 totals 12 residues. Deletions cut 1 base from V and 10 bases from J, with 8 bases between. Per the germline V gene, CDR1 is LGHNT and CDR2 is FRNRAP. The DNA for the CDR3 is TGTGCTAGTGGTTTGGGTGTGAGGGAGCAGTTCTTC. It specifies CASGLGVREQFF.

This chain connects TRBV5-5 to TRBJ1-1; maybe TRBD1 (5 bases). Germline V gives CDR1 SGHKS, CDR2 YYEKEE (reference sequence). The V end lost 1 base, the J end lost 1 base, and 11 bases lay between the germline ends. This CDR3 comprises 15 residues. CDR3 protein: CASSLSAGTNTEAFF. Here the CDR3 DNA reads TGTGCCAGCAGCTTGTCGGCAGGGACGAACACTGAAGCTTTCTTT. Full variable domain (outside the CDR3, taken from reference TRBV5-5 and TRBJ1-1): DAGVTQSPTHLIKTRGQQVTLRCSPISGHKSVSWYQQVLGQGPQFIFQYYEKEERGRGNFPDRFSARQFPNYSSELNVNALLLGDSALYLCASSLSAGTNTEAFFGQGTRLTVV.

The chain links TRBV11-2 to TRBJ2-7; 12 bases map to TRBD2. The J call is doubtful: the DNA matches TRBJ2-5 better. Germline assignment: CDR1 SGHAT and CDR2 FQNNGV. The CDR3 sequence is 16 residues long. Here the CDR3 reads CASSRTTSGSVETQYF. The CDR3 DNA is TGTGCCAGCAGCCGGACGACTAGCGGGAGCGTAGAGACCCAGTACTTC.

This clonotype was seen only once. The chain combines TRBV28 with TRBJ1-2; D is ambiguous. V was shortened by 6 bases and J by 4 bases, with 12 bases between the two germline ends. Germline loops: CDR1 MDHEN, CDR2 SYDVKM. The CDR3 has 13 amino acids. This CDR3 reads CASSPPPPYGYTF. The CDR3 DNA reads as TGTGCCAGCAGCCCCCCCCCACCCTATGGCTACACCTTC.

A note on this clonotype: The junction and the germline gene differ at one end; a read error may be behind it. The rearrangement joins TRBV9 to TRBJ1-1; tentative D call: TRBD1 (6 bases). There are 14 residues in the CDR3. Germline assignment: CDR1 SGDLS and CDR2 YYNGEE. CDR3 region: CASNVEGGWTEAFF. DNA of the CDR3: TGTGCCAGCAACGTAGAAGGGGGATGGACTGAAGCTTTCTTT.

This chain connects TRBV20-1 to TRBJ2-7; TRBD2 agrees at 9 bases. Germline values: CDR1 DFQATT, CDR2 SNEGSKA (reference sequence). The length of the CDR3 is 14 residues. V lost 6 bases and J lost 2; bases outside the gene matches: 8. Written as DNA, the CDR3 is TGCAGTGCGGAGGTGGTAGCGGGGGCCTACGAGCAGTACTTC. Translated, it gives CSAEVVAGAYEQYF.

This clonotype showed up just a few times. The rearrangement uses TRBV5-1 and TRBJ1-5; TRBD1 might be the D (5 bases). CDR1 SGHRS and CDR2 YFSETQ come from the germline V gene. Trimming took off 4 bases at V and 2 bases at J, with 13 bases between the two ends. CDR3 length: 15 amino acids. The CDR3 bases are TGCGCCAGCAGCCGCGGGGGGATTCGCAATCAGCCCCAGCATTTT. Translation gives CASSRGGIRNQPQHF.

Of note for this clonotype: Possible read error: a much larger clone is one base away. The gene calls are TRBV6-2 or TRBV6-3 and TRBJ2-4; unclear D gene. The CDR3 is 13 amino acids. CDR1 MNHEY and CDR2 SVGEGT come from the germline V gene. Trimming left V 2 bases short and J 13 bases short, with 15 bases between. The CDR3 DNA follows: TGTGCCAGCAGTTACAGTGGGTACGGCAAGCAGTACTTC. Amino acid sequence: CASSYSGYGKQYF.

This clonotype occurred many times. This chain joins TRBV6-2 or TRBV6-3 and TRBJ2-1; D is ambiguous. The V gene's germline CDR1 is MNHEY and CDR2 SVGEGT. The CDR3 totals 15 residues. V was clipped by 2 bases and J by 5 bases, with 13 bases between them. The CDR3 region is CASSYGPDYNNEQFF. As DNA, the CDR3 is TGTGCCAGCAGTTACGGACCCGATTATAACAATGAGCAGTTCTTC.

This clonotype was seen at least ten times. Germline and junction disagree at one end, which may indicate a read error. The V gene is TRBV15, the J gene TRBJ2-1; D uncertain. The CDR3 length is 15 residues. Germline V gene data show CDR1 as LNHNV and CDR2 as YYDKDF (reference sequence). CDR3 DNA sequence: TGTACCACCAGCACACAGATCAAAGGGTACAATGAGCAGTTCTTC. This encodes CTTSTQIKGYNEQFF.

This clonotype was picked up many times. This chain joins TRBV7-9 and TRBJ2-7; D not resolved. With 5 bases removed from V and 2 bases from J, the gap between germline ends came to 19 bases. This CDR3 contains 16 residues. Germline V lookup: CDR1 SEHNR, CDR2 FQNEAQ (reference sequence). CDR3 amino acids: CASSPPVGKRTYEQYF. The CDR3 region has the DNA TGTGCCAGCAGCCCCCCAGTGGGGAAGAGGACCTACGAGCAGTACTTC.

This clonotype was detected ten times or more. The chain has TRBV6-5 and TRBJ2-3, with 10 positions matching TRBD2. With V trimmed by 0 bases and J by 5 bases, 11 bases remained unmatched. Germline V lookup: CDR1 MNHEY, CDR2 SVGAGI. CDR3 length equals 18 residues. The chain's CDR3 is CASSYSSGGLAGVDTQYF. As DNA, the CDR3 is TGTGCCAGCAGTTACTCTTCAGGGGGGCTAGCGGGGGTAGATACGCAGTATTTT.

Notes on this clonotype: This may arise from a read error, as a much more abundant clone is one base away. The chain couples TRBV7-3 to TRBJ2-3; D gene unclear. From germline, CDR1 is SGHTA and CDR2 FQGTGA. This CDR3 is 15 amino acids long. Trimming stripped 5 bases from V and 5 bases from J, with 17 bases between. CDR3 region: CASSPHDRQLDTQYF. DNA of the CDR3: TGTGCCAGCAGCCCCCATGATCGGCAGTTAGATACGCAGTATTTT.

The rearrangement joins TRBV5-1 to TRBJ2-3; D is unclear. The CDR3 is 14 residues long. Looked up from germline, CDR1 is SGHRS and CDR2 is YFSETQ. Trimming removed 5 bases at V and 4 bases at J, with 14 bases between. The CDR3 spells CASRGLSGADTQYF. CDR3 sequence (DNA): TGCGCCAGCAGAGGCTTAAGTGGGGCAGATACGCAGTATTTT.

To note about this clonotype: This could be a read error, since a much larger clone is one nucleotide away. The gene calls are TRBV29-1 and TRBJ2-7; maybe TRBD2 (7 bases). Germline-derived CDR1 and CDR2 are SQVTM and ANQGSEA. V dropped 4 bases and J dropped 2 bases, with 15 bases sitting between them. The CDR3 length is 14 residues. CDR3 region: CSVGGGRAPYEQYF. DNA of the CDR3: TGCAGCGTTGGAGGGGGGAGGGCTCCCTACGAGCAGTACTTC.

V is TRBV5-6 and J is TRBJ2-7; maybe TRBD2 (6 bases). Germline CDR1 is SGHDT and CDR2 is YYEEEE. Trimming removed 3 bases from V and 2 bases from J, with 15 bases in between. CDR3 size: 15 residues. For the CDR3, the DNA is TGTGCCAGCAGCTCCACTCCGGGGGAGCCCTACGAGCAGTACTTC. This encodes CASSSTPGEPYEQYF.

This clonotype was recorded at least ten times. V is TRBV7-8 and J is TRBJ1-2; TRBD1 is a possible D gene (6 bases). Germline lookup yields CDR1 SGHVS and CDR2 FQNEAQ. This CDR3 region has 16 residues. V was cut by 2 bases and J by 4 bases, with 17 bases left in between. The CDR3 DNA follows: TGTGCCAGCAGCTTATCCCCCCCGGGGGGGGCCTATGGCTACACCTTC. This encodes CASSLSPPGGAYGYTF.

This chain links TRBV3-1 with TRBJ2-5; D is uncertain. Per germline, CDR1 LGHDT and CDR2 YNNKEL (reference sequence). CDR3 length equals 12 residues. V gave up 4 bases and J gave up 11 bases, with 14 bases separating them. The DNA for the CDR3 is TGTGCCAGCAGCCCTACTGACAATGAGCAGTACTTC. Translation gives CASSPTDNEQYF.

Worth noting for this clonotype: This may stem from a read error, because a much larger clone lies one nucleotide away. The V call is TRBV5-1, the J call TRBJ2-7, with 9 nucleotides matching TRBD1. Trimming removed 1 base from V and 5 bases from J; junction bases left unmatched: 7. The CDR3 has 15 amino acids. CDR1 and CDR2 from the germline V gene are SGHRS and YFSETQ. CDR3 DNA: TGCGCCAGCAGCTTGTTACAGGACAGGGGCCACGAGCAGTACTTC. The encoded protein is CASSLLQDRGHEQYF. The entire variable domain, with the rest obtained from reference TRBV5-1 and TRBJ2-7, is as follows: KAGVTQTPRYLIKTRGQQVTLSCSPISGHRSVSWYQQTPGQGLQFLFEYFSETQRNKGNFPGRFSGRQFSNSRSEMNVSTLELGDSALYLCASSLLQDRGHEQYFGPGTRLTVT.